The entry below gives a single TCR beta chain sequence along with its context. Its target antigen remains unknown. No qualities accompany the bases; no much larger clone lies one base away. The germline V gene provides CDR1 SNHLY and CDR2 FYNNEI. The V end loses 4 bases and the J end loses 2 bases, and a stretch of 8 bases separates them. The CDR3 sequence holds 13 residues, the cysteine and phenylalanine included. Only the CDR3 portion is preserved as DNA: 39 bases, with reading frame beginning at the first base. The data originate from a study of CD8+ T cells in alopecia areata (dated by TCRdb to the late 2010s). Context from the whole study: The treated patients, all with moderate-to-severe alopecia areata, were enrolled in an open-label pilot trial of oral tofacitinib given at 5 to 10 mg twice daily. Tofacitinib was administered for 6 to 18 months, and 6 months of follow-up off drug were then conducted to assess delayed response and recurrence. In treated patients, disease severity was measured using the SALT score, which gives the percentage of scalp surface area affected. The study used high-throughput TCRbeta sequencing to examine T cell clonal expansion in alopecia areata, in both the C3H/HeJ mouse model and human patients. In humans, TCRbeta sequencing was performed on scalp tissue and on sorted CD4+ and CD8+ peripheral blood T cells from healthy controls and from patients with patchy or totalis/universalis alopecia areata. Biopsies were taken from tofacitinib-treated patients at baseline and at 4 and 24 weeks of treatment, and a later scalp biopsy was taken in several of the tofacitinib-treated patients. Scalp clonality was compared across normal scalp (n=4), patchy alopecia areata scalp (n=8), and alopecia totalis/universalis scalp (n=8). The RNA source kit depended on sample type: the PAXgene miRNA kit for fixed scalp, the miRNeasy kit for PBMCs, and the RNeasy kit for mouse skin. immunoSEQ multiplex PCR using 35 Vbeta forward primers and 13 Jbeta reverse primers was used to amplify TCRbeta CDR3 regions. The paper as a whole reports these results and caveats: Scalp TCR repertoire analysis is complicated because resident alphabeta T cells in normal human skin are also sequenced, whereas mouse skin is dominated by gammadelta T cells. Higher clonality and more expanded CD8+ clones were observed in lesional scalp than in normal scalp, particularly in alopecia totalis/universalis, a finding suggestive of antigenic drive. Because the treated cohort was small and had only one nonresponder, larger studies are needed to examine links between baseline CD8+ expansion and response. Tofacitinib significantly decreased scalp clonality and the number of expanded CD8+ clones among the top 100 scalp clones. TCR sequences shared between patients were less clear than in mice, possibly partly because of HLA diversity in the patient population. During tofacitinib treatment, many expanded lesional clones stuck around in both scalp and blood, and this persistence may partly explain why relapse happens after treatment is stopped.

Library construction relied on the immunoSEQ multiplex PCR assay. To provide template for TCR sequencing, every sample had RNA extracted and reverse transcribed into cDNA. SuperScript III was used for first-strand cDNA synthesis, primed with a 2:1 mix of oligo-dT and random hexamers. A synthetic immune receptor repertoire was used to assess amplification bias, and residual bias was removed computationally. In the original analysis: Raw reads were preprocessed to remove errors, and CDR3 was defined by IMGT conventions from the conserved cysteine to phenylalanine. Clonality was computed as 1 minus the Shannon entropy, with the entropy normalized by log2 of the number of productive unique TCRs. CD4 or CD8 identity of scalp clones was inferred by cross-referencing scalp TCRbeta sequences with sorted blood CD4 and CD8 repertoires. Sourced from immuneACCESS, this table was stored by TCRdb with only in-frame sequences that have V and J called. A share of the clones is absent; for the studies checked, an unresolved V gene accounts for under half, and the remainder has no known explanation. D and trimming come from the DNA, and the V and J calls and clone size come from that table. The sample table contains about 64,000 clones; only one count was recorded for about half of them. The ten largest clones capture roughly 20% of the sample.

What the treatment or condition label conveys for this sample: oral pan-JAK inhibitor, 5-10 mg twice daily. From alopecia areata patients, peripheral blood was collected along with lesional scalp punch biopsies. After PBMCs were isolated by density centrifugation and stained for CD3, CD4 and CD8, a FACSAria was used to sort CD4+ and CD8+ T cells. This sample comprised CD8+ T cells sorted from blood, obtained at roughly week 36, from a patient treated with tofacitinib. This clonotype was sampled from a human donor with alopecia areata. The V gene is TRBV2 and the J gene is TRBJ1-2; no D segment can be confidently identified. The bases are TGTGCCAGCAGTGGTTCGCAGAACTATGGCTACACCTTC. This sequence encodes CASSGSQNYGYTF. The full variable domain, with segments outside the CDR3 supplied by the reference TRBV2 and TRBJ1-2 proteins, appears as EPEVTQTPSHQVTQMGQEVILRCVPISNHLYFYWYRQILGQKVEFLVSFYNNEISEKSEIFDDQFSVERPDGSNFTLKIRSTKLEDSAMYFCASSGSQNYGYTFGSGTRLTVV.